Sequencing of this TCR beta chain was carried out in a study of blood T cell repertoires in COVID-19. At the level of the study: Acute and convalescent COVID-19 specimens originated in the United States, Italy and Spain. The cDNA or gDNA used as material had been derived from T cells, B-cell-depleted T cells, or PBMCs.

V lost 3 bases, J lost 3 bases, and 6 bases lay in between. Per germline, CDR1 SNHLY and CDR2 FYNNEI. The CDR3 is made up of 13 amino acids. The table came from immunoSEQ multiplex PCR; TCRdb's copy has only in-frame clones and leaves some out. Among some 100,000 clones, less than 95% were seen once, and the ten largest hold around 5.1%. The rearrangement links TRBV2 to TRBJ2-1; perhaps TRBD2 as D (5 bases). The sequence derives from a man between 45 and 60 years old with acute or convalescent COVID-19. The sequenced sample was peripheral blood. The CDR3 coding sequence is TGTGCCAGCAGTGACGGGAACTACAATGAGCAGTTCTTC. Amino acids: CASSDGNYNEQFF.